The clone carrying this TCR beta chain was seen a single time. No antigen is known for it. This sample stems from a study of T cell responses to AZD1222 COVID-19 vaccine. Sequenced by immunoSEQ multiplex PCR; TCRdb stores in-frame clones only, minus some. The sample has 160,000 or so clones; 90% to 95% are singletons. General study points: The donor cohort was predominantly white British with a female majority, and clonal diversity may have been underestimated. None of the repertoires were sampled until the peak T cell response had passed. CD4 TCRs associated with vaccination spanned spike, dominating at 160-218 and 743-854.

CDR1 and CDR2 (germline): SGHRS, YFSETQ. CDR3 size: 14 residues. Trimming shortened V by 0 bases and J by 4 bases, and 8 bases separated the two germline ends. Sequenced here: peripheral blood, sampled 28 days after the second AZD1222 dose. This clonotype was sampled from an adult who received the AZD1222 COVID-19 vaccine. V is TRBV5-1 and J is TRBJ2-1, with D hard to call. The CDR3 nucleotides read TGCGCCAGCAGCTTGGACGGATATTACAATGAGCAGTTCTTC. As protein: CASSLDGYYNEQFF.